This TCR beta chain was sequenced for a study of patients and donors after allogeneic stem cell transplantation. TCRdb processed the RT-PCR reads anew with MiXCR; each CDR3 protein has one entry. The sample has roughly 940,000 distinct CDR3 sequences, approximately 19% seen once; the top ten hold roughly 6%. Germline CDR1 is SGDLS and CDR2 is YYNGEE. Trimming removed 0 bases from V and 1 base from J, with 6 bases in between. This CDR3 contains 14 residues. Sequenced material: blood, either unsorted or a sorted T cell fraction (not recorded which). The chain uses TRBV9 and TRBJ2-3; D is uncertain. This sequence originates from a human donor who was either an allogeneic HSCT recipient or a stem cell or donor lymphocyte infusion donor (not recorded which). It is not recorded whose cells these are; they may come from a transplant donor. The CDR3 DNA follows: TGTGCCAGCAGCGTAGAATCACGCACAGATACGCAGTATTTT. Amino acid sequence: CASSVESRTDTQYF.